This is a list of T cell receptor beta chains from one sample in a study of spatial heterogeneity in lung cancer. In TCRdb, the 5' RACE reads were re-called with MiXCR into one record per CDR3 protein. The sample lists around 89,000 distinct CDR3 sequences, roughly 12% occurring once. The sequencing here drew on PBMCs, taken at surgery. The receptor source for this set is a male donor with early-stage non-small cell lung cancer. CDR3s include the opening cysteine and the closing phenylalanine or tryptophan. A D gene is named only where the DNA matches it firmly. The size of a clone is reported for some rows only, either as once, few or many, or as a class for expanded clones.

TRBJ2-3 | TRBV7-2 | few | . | CASSLLRGGQDTQYF | TGTGCCAGCAGCCTATTGAGGGGGGGGCAAGATACGCAGTATTTT
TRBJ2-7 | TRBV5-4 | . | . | CASRPFTSSYEQYF | TGTGCCAGCAGACCATTTACTAGCTCCTACGAGCAGTACTTC
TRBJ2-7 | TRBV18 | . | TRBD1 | CASSPRGTGVSEQYF | TGTGCCAGCTCACCAAGGGGGACAGGGGTGAGCGAGCAGTACTTC
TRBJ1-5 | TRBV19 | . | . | CASSMQINQPQHF | TGTGCCAGTAGTATGCAGATCAATCAGCCCCAGCATTTT
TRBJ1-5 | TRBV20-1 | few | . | CSAEYEGGEPQHF | TGCAGTGCGGAATATGAGGGGGGGGAGCCCCAGCATTTT
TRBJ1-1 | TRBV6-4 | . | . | CASSEQGHTEAFF | TGTGCCAGCAGTGAACAGGGACACACTGAAGCTTTCTTT
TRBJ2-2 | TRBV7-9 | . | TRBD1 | CASSFRTGNTGELFF | TGTGCCAGCAGCTTCAGGACAGGAAACACCGGGGAGCTGTTTTTT
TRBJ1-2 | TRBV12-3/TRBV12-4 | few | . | CASSLLRRYGYTF | TGTGCCAGCAGTTTACTCAGGAGATATGGCTACACCTTC
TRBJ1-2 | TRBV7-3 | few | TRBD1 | CASSSGQGHYTF | TGTGCCAGCAGCTCGGGACAGGGACACTACACCTTC
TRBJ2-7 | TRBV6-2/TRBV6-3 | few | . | CASSGRSSRNAYEQYF | TGTGCCAGCAGCGGGCGGTCTAGCCGAAACGCCTACGAGCAGTACTTC
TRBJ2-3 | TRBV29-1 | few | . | CSATSSADTQYF | TGCAGCGCCACCTCGTCCGCAGATACGCAGTATTTT
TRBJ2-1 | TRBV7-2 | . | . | CASSFPSTDEQFF | TGTGCCAGCAGCTTCCCCTCTACCGATGAGCAGTTCTTC
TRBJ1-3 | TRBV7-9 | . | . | CASSLDSGNTIYF | TGTGCCAGCAGCTTGGATTCCGGAAACACCATATATTTT
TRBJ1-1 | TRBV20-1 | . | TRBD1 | CSARDQTGGTEAFF | TGCAGTGCTAGAGATCAAACAGGGGGCACTGAAGCTTTCTTT
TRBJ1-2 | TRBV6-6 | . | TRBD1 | CASRPGQGGYTF | TGTGCCAGCAGACCGGGACAGGGTGGCTACACCTTC
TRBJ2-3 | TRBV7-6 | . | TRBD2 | CASSSRLADTDTQYF | TGTGCCAGCAGCTCACGACTAGCGGACACAGATACGCAGTATTTT
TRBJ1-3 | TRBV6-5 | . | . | CASSASDGALFSGNTIYF | TGTGCCAGCAGTGCCTCTGACGGGGCCCTATTCTCTGGAAACACCATATATTTT
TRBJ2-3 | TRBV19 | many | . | CASSRTTGKHTQYF | TGTGCCAGTAGTAGAACCACAGGGAAGCATACGCAGTATTTT
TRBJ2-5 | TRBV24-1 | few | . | CATSDLKGGGETQYF | TGTGCCACCAGTGATTTGAAGGGCGGGGGCGAGACCCAGTACTTC
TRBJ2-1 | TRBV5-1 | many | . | CASSLPGPRYNEQFF | TGCGCCAGCAGCTTACCGGGCCCCCGATACAATGAGCAGTTCTTC
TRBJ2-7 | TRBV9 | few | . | CASSVGQSYEQYF | TGTGCCAGCAGCGTAGGACAGAGCTACGAGCAGTACTTC
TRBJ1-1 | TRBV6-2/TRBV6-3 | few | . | CASSLSVSEAFF | TGTGCCAGCAGCCTATCCGTCTCTGAAGCTTTCTTT
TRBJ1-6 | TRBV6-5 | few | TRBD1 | CASSRDRGKNSPLHF | TGTGCCAGCAGCAGGGACAGGGGGAAGAATTCACCCCTCCACTTT
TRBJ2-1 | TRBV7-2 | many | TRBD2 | CASSSTSASPYNEQFF | TGTGCCAGCAGTTCGACTAGCGCTTCCCCCTACAATGAGCAGTTCTTC
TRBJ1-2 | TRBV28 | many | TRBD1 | CASSTSGQGDYGYTF | TGTGCCAGCAGTACCTCCGGACAGGGAGACTATGGCTACACCTTC
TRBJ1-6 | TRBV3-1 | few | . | CASSQPGGPLHF | TGTGCCAGCAGCCAGCCGGGGGGACCCCTCCACTTT
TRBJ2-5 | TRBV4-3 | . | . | CASSQDLHPETQYF | TGCGCCAGCAGCCAAGATCTCCACCCAGAGACCCAGTACTTC
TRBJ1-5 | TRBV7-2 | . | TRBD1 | CASSLAGGAQPQHF | TGTGCCAGCAGCTTAGCAGGGGGCGCCCAGCCCCAGCATTTT
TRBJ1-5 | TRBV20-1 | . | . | CSAGARDQPQHF | TGCAGTGCTGGGGCTAGGGATCAGCCCCAGCATTTT
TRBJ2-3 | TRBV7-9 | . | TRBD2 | CASTLLRGLAVTDTQYF | TGTGCCAGCACCCTTCTTCGGGGACTAGCGGTCACAGATACGCAGTATTTT
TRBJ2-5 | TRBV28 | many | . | CASIEQGRETQYF | TGTGCCAGCATCGAACAGGGACGAGAGACCCAGTACTTC
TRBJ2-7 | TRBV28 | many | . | CASSLKVTYEQYF | TGTGCCAGCAGTTTGAAGGTTACCTACGAGCAGTACTTC
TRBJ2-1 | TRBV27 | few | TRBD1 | CASSRTGGLPNEQFF | TGTGCCAGCAGCAGGACAGGGGGCCTTCCAAATGAGCAGTTCTTC
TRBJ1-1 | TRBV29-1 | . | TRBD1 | CSVEEGQLAFF | TGCAGCGTTGAAGAGGGACAGTTGGCTTTCTTT
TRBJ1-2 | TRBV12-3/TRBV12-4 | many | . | CATRANYGYTF | TGTGCCACTAGGGCTAACTATGGCTACACCTTC
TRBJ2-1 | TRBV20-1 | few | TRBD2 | CSARLAGRYNEQFF | TGCAGTGCAAGACTAGCGGGAAGATACAATGAGCAGTTCTTC
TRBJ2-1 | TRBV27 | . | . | CASSLSVGGNEQFF | TGTGCCAGCAGTTTATCGGTAGGGGGAAACGAGCAGTTCTTC
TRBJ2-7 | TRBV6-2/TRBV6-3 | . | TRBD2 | CASKEGGSSYEQYF | TGTGCCAGCAAAGAGGGAGGGAGCTCCTACGAGCAGTACTTC
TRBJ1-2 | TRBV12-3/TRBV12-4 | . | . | CASSFILINYGYTF | TGTGCCAGCAGTTTCATTCTCATTAACTATGGCTACACCTTC
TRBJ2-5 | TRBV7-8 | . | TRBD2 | CASSFVAGGLQTQYF | TGTGCCAGCAGCTTCGTAGCGGGAGGGCTGCAGACCCAGTACTTC
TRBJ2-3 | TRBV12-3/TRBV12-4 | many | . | CASSLGGSTDTQYF | TGTGCCAGCAGTTTAGGGGGAAGCACAGATACGCAGTATTTT
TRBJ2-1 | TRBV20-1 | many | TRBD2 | CSASGGAYEQFF | TGCAGTGCTAGCGGGGGGGCCTATGAGCAGTTCTTC
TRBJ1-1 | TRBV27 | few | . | CASSLRGEAEAFF | TGTGCCAGCAGCCTGAGGGGGGAGGCTGAAGCTTTCTTT
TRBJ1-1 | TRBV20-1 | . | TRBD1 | CSARTGGRGTEAFF | TGCAGTGCTAGAACAGGGGGTCGGGGCACTGAAGCTTTCTTT
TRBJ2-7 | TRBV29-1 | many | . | CSASPTASYEQYF | TGCAGCGCCTCACCGACGGCCTCCTACGAGCAGTACTTC
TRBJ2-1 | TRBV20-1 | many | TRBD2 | CSARLAGNYEQFF | TGCAGTGCTAGACTAGCGGGAAATTATGAGCAGTTCTTC
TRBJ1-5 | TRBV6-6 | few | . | CASSYSTGSSNQPQHF | TGTGCCAGCAGTTACTCGACGGGATCTAGCAATCAGCCCCAGCATTTT
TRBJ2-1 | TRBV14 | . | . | CASRAPGGEQFF | TGTGCCAGCAGGGCTCCCGGGGGAGAGCAGTTCTTC
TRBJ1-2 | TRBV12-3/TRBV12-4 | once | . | CASSMQGNDYGYTF | TGTGCCAGCAGTATGCAGGGGAATGATTATGGCTACACCTTC
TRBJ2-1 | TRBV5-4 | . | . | CASSSGQSSYNEQFF | TGTGCCAGCAGCTCAGGGCAGAGCTCCTACAATGAGCAGTTCTTC
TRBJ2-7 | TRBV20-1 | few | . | CSAPGLTYEQYF | TGCAGTGCTCCGGGCCTAACCTACGAGCAGTACTTC